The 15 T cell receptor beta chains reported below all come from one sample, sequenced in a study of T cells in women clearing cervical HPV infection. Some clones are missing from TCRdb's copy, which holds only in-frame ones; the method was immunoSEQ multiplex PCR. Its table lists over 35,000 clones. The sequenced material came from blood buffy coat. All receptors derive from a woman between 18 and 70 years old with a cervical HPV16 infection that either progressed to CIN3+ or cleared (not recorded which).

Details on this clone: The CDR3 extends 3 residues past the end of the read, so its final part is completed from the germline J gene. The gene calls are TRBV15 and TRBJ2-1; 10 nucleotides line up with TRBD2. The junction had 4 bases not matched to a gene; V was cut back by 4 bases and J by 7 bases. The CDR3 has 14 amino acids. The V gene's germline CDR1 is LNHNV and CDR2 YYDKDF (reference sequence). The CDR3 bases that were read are TGTGCCACCAGCATAGCGGGAGGTGGGAATGAG. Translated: CATSIAGGGNE. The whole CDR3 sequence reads CATSIAGGGNEQFF.

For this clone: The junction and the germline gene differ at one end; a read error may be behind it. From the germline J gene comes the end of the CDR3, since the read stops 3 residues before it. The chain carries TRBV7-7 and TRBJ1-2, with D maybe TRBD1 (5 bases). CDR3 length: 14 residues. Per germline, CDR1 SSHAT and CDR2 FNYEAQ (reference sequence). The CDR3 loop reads CASSSDRKNNDYTF. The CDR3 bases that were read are TGTGCTAGCAGCTCTGACAGAAAGAACAATGAC.

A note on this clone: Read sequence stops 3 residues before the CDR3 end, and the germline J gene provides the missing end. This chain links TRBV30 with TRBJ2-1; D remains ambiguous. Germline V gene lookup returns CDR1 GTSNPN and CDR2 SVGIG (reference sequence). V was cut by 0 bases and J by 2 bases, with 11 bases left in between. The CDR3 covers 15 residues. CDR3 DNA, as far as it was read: TGTGCCTGGAGTGTCCATGACTCTGCCTACAATGAG. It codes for CAWSVHDSAYNE. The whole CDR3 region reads CAWSVHDSAYNEQFF.

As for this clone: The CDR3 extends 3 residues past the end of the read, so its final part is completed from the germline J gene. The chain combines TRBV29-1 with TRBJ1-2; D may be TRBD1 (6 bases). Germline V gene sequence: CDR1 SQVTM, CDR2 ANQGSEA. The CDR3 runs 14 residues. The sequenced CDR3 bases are TGCAGCCCGACCAGACAGGAAGACGTCTACGAC. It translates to CSPTRQEDVYD. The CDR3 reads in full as CSPTRQEDVYDYTF. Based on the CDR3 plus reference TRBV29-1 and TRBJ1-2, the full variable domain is SAVISQKPSRDICQRGTSLTIQCQVDSQVTMMFWYRQQPGQSLTLIATANQGSEATYESGFVIDKFPISRPNLTFSTLTVSNMSPEDSSIYLCSPTRQEDVYDYTFGSGTRLTVV.

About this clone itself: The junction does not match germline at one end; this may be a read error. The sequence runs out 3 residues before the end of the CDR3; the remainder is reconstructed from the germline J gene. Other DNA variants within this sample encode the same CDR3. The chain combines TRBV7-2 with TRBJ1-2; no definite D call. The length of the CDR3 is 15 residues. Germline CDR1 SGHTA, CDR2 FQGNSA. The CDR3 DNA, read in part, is TGTGCCAGCAGCTTAAAGCAGGCAGGCTTGGATGGT. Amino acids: CASSLKQAGLDG. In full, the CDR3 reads CASSLKQAGLDGYTF.

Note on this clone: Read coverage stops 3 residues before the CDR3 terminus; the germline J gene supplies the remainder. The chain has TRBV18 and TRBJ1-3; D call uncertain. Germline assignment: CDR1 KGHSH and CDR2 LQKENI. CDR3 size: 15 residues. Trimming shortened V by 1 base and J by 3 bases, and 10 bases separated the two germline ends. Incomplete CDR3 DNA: TGTGCCAGCTCACCACAGGGTGTGAATGGAAACACC. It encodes CASSPQGVNGNT. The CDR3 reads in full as CASSPQGVNGNTIYF.

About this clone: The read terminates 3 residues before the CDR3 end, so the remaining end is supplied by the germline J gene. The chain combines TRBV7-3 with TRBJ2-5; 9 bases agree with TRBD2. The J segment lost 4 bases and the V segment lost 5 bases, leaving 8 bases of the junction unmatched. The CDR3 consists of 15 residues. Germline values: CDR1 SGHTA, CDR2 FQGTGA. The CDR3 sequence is CASSDGGRARETQYF. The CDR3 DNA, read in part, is TGTGCCAGCAGCGACGGCGGGAGGGCCAGAGAGACC.

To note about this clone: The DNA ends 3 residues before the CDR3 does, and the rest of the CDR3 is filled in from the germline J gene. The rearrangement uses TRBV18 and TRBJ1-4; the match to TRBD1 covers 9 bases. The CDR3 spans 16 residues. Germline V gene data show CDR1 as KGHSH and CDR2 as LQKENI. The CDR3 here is CASHGQGKSGANVLFF. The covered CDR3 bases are TGTGCCAGCCATGGACAGGGGAAATCTGGGGCCAACGTA.

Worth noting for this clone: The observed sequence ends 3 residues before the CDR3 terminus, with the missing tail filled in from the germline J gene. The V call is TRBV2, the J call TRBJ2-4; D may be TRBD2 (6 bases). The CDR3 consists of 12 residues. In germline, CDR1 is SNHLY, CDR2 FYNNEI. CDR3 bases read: TGTGCCAGCCAGGACTACCCCTATGGT. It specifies CASQDYPYG. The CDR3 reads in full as CASQDYPYGQYF.

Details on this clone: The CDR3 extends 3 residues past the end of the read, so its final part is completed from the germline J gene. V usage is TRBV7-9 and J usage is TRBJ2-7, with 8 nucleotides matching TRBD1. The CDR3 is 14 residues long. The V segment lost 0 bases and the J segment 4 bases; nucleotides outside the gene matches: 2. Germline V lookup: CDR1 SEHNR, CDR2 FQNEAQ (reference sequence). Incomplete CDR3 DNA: TGTGCCAGCAGCTTAGCCGACAGGGGTTACGAG. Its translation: CASSLADRGYE. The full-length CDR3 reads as CASSLADRGYEQYF.

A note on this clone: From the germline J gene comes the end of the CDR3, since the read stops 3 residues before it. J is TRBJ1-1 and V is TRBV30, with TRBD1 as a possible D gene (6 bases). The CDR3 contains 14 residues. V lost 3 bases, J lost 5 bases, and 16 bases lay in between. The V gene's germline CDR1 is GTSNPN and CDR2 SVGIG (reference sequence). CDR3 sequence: CAWRAGGPITEAFF. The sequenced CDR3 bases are TGTGCCTGGAGGGCGGGGGGCCCCATAACTGAA.

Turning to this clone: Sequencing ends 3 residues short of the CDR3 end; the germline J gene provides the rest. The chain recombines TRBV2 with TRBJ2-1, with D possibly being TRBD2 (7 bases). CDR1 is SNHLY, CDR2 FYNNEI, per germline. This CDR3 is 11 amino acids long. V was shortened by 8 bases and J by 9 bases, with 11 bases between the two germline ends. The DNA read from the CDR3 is TGTGCCAGCGGGGGGGGGCTTGAG. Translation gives CASGGGLE. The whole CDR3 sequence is CASGGGLEQFF. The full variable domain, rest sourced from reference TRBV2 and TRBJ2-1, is EPEVTQTPSHQVTQMGQEVILRCVPISNHLYFYWYRQILGQKVEFLVSFYNNEISEKSEIFDDQFSVERPDGSNFTLKIRSTKLEDSAMYFCASGGGLEQFFGPGTRLTVL.

The covered CDR3 bases are TGTGCCAGTAGCCCCTCCTTCGGGGGCATT. Protein product: CASSPSFGGI. The whole CDR3 region reads CASSPSFGGIQYF. The V gene is TRBV19, the J gene TRBJ2-4; D possibly corresponds to TRBD2 (6 bases). The CDR3 goes on 3 residues after the read ends, and that part is filled in from the germline J gene. V was pared by 6 bases and J by 9 bases, with 15 bases between. CDR1 LNHDA and CDR2 SQIVND come from the germline V gene (reference sequence). There are 13 residues in the CDR3.

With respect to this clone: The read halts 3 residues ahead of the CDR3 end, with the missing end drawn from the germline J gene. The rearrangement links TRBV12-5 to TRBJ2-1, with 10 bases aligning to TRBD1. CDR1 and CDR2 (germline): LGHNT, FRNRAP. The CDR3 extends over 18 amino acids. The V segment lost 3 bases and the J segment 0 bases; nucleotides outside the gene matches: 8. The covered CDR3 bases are TGTGCTAGTGGTTTTGGGGACAGGGGCTCTCACTCCTACAATGAG. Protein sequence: CASGFGDRGSHSYNE. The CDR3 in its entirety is CASGFGDRGSHSYNEQFF.

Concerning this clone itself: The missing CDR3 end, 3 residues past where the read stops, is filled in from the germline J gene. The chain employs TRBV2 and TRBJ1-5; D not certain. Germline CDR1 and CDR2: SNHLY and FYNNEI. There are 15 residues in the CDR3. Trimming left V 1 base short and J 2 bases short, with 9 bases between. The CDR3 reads CASSEGLAGNQPQHF. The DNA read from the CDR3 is TGTGCCAGCAGTGAAGGTCTGGCTGGCAATCAGCCC.